Below are 15 T cell receptor beta chains sequenced from a single sample in a study of shared clonotypes between healthy human individuals. Selected positively for CCR7 and CD45RO-negative, naive CD8 cells excluded terminally differentiated effector memory CD45RA+ cells. Method: immunoSEQ multiplex PCR; TCRdb's copy keeps in-frame clones and lacks some. The data show around 2.1 million clones, 93% seen once. The sequencing input was naive CD8+ T cells from PBMCs. The receptors come from a man between 18 and 35 years old in good health. Some clones in this sample may be carry-over from other donors' samples.

The rearrangement links TRBV2 to TRBJ2-5, with TRBD1 matching 12 bases. CDR1 is SNHLY and CDR2 is FYNNEI in the germline V gene. CDR3 size: 17 residues. J was trimmed by 1 base and V by 8 bases; bases with no gene match: 11. For the CDR3, the DNA is TGTGCCAGCGGGGTTGCAAGGGACAGGGGGCTCCAAGAGACCCAGTACTTC. This sequence encodes CASGVARDRGLQETQYF.

This chain links TRBV10-3 with TRBJ1-5; D call uncertain. Trimming removed 2 bases from V and 7 bases from J, with 15 bases in between. CDR3 length: 15 amino acids. Germline CDR1 is ENHRY and CDR2 is SYGVKD. The CDR3 DNA follows: TGTGCCATCAGTGAGGGAACCTACTGGTGGCAGCCCCAGCATTTT. Translation gives CAISEGTYWWQPQHF.

V and J are TRBV28 and TRBJ1-2; D is possibly TRBD1 (6 bases). Trimming took 3 bases from V and 3 from J, leaving 20 bases between them. Germline V gene lookup returns CDR1 MDHEN and CDR2 SYDVKM. The CDR3 totals 17 residues. The CDR3 region is CASSFHITGLGDYGYTF. The CDR3 DNA reads TGTGCCAGCAGTTTCCACATCACAGGGTTAGGGGACTATGGCTACACCTTC.

J is TRBJ2-3 and V is TRBV6-5; D is possibly TRBD1 (6 bases). In germline, CDR1 is MNHEY, CDR2 SVGAGI. The V end lost 10 bases, the J end lost 0 bases, and 14 bases lay between the germline ends. The CDR3 extends over 14 amino acids. CDR3 protein: CATYRDTSTDTQYF. CDR3 bases: TGTGCCACCTATCGGGACACTAGCACAGATACGCAGTATTTT.

The chain's CDR3 is CASSLGAWRAGGATGELFF. The CDR3 nucleotides read TGTGCCAGCAGTTTAGGGGCCTGGCGAGCGGGAGGGGCCACCGGGGAGCTGTTTTTT. This sequence joins TRBV27 and TRBJ2-2, with TRBD2 matching 10 bases. This CDR3 is 19 amino acids long. CDR1 is MNHEY and CDR2 is SMNVEV in the germline V gene (reference sequence). V lost 2 bases to trimming and J lost 4 bases; unmatched junction nucleotides: 13.

The chain joins TRBV11-3 to TRBJ2-7, with D possibly being TRBD1 or TRBD2 (6 bases each). Trimming took 1 base from V and 5 from J, leaving 9 bases between them. The CDR3 has 13 residues. The germline CDR1 and CDR2 sequences are SGHNT and YENEEA. Here the CDR3 DNA reads TGTGCCAGCAGCTTAGGGGGGGCGGACGAGCAGTACTTC. Protein product: CASSLGGADEQYF.

The chain carries TRBV12-5 and TRBJ2-1, with D hard to call. V was cut by 5 bases and J by 6 bases, with 8 bases left in between. Germline CDR1 LGHNT, CDR2 FRNRAP. This CDR3 has 12 residues. In DNA, the CDR3 is TGTGCTAGTGGTCCCCACCCCAATGAGCAGTTCTTC. Residues: CASGPHPNEQFF.

This clone was recorded only once. This chain joins TRBV4-1 and TRBJ2-1, with D possibly being TRBD2 (6 bases). Germline V lookup: CDR1 MGHRA, CDR2 YSYEKL. This CDR3 is built from 13 residues. Deletions cut 7 bases from V and 6 bases from J, with 13 bases between. Here the CDR3 DNA reads TGCGCCAGCACCCTGAATAGCGGCAATGAGCAGTTCTTC. Its translation: CASTLNSGNEQFF.

Details on this clone: The sample contains more than one DNA sequence encoding this CDR3. The chain carries TRBV27 and TRBJ2-5, with D unresolved. V was clipped by 2 bases and J by 2 bases, with 6 bases between them. The CDR3 is 13 residues long. CDR1 MNHEY and CDR2 SMNVEV come from the germline V gene (reference sequence). In DNA, the CDR3 is TGTGCCAGCAGTTTAATTCCTCAAGAGACCCAGTACTTC. This gives the protein CASSLIPQETQYF.

V gene TRBV9 combines with J gene TRBJ2-7, with D possibly being TRBD2 (6 bases). Trimming took 4 bases from V and 2 from J, leaving 16 bases between them. From germline, CDR1 is SGDLS and CDR2 YYNGEE. The CDR3 is 15 residues long. CDR3 region: CASSPHGGGTYEQYF. The CDR3 nucleotides read TGTGCCAGCAGCCCCCATGGTGGGGGGACCTACGAGCAGTACTTC.

The rearrangement uses TRBV7-9 and TRBJ2-7; no clear D. The CDR3 totals 13 residues. V was trimmed by 4 bases and J by 4 bases, leaving 11 bases between them. Looked up from germline, CDR1 is SEHNR and CDR2 is FQNEAQ (reference sequence). In DNA, the CDR3 is TGTGCCAGCAGCTGGGGTAACGGATACGAGCAGTACTTC. Amino acid sequence: CASSWGNGYEQYF.

The chain recombines TRBV28 with TRBJ1-2; 8 nucleotides align to TRBD1. Germline CDR1 and CDR2: MDHEN and SYDVKM. V shed 5 bases and J 3 bases; nucleotides not matched to a gene: 11. The CDR3 is 16 residues long. CDR3 nucleotides: TGTGCCAGCAGTCGCAATAACAGGGGGGGTTACTATGGCTACACCTTC. Its translation: CASSRNNRGGYYGYTF.

The V and J genes are TRBV7-9 and TRBJ2-5; D remains ambiguous. This CDR3 is built from 15 residues. CDR1 is SEHNR, CDR2 FQNEAQ, per germline (reference sequence). V lost 5 bases to trimming and J lost 2 bases, with 15 bases between them. CDR3 bases: TGTGCCAGCAGCCCCGCCCCTCTGGGGCAAGAGACCCAGTACTTC. It translates to CASSPAPLGQETQYF. Complete variable domain (other parts from reference TRBV7-9 and TRBJ2-5): DTGVSQNPRHKITKRGQNVTFRCDPISEHNRLYWYRQTLGQGPEFLTYFQNEAQLEKSRLLSDRFSAERPKGSFSTLEIQRTEQGDSAMYLCASSPAPLGQETQYFGPGTRLLVL.

The chain employs TRBV27 and TRBJ2-5, with D hard to call. Germline CDR1 and CDR2: MNHEY and SMNVEV (reference sequence). V gave up 5 bases and J gave up 5 bases, with 18 bases separating them. The CDR3 extends over 15 amino acids. Written as DNA, the CDR3 is TGTGCCAGCAGTCCCAGGACGGCCGTCGGCGAGACCCAGTACTTC. Translating gives CASSPRTAVGETQYF.

The chain is built from TRBV4-1 and TRBJ2-3; TRBD2 aligns across 10 bases. CDR3 length: 17 amino acids. Germline V gene lookup returns CDR1 MGHRA and CDR2 YSYEKL. Unmatched junction bases numbered 6, after V lost 0 bases and J lost 3 bases. The chain's CDR3 is CASSQEYGLAVTDTQYF. Here the CDR3 DNA reads TGCGCCAGCAGCCAAGAATATGGACTAGCGGTTACAGATACGCAGTATTTT.